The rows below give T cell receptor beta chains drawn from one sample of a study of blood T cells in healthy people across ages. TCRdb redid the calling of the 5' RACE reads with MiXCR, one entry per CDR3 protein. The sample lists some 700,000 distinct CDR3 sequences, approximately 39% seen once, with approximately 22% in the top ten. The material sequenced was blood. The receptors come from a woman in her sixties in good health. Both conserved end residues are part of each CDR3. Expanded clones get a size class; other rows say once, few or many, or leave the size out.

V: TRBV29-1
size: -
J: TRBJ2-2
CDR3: CSVDAVPDTGELFF

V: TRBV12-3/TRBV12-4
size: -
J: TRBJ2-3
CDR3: CASSLRERADTQYF

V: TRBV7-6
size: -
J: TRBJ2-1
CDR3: CAGSAMGGGVLEQFF

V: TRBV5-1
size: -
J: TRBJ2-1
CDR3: CASSSASGGAWGNEQFF

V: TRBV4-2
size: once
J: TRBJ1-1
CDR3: CASSQAGISTEAFF

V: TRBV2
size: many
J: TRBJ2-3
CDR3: CASSEVGGYTDTQYF

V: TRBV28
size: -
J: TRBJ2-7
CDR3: CASNRAYEQYF

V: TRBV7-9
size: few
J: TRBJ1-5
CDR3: CASSLASGQGNQPQHF

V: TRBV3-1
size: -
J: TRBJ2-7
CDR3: CASSQVRTGGTGEQYF

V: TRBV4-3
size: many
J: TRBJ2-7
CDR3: CASSQNTFGTRPYEQYF

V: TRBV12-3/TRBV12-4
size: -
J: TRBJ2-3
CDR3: CANSSGTSGGDTQYF

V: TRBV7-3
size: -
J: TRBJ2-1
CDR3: CASSSGALAGVYNEQFF

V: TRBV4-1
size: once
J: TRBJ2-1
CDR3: CASSHDRAGINEQFF

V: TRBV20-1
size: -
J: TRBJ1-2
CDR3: CSAQTGTGGYTF

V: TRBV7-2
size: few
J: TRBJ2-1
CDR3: CASSFPGGETQFF

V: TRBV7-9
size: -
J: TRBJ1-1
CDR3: CASSFGDLGAFF

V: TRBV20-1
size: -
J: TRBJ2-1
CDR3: CSARGPGGAREQFF

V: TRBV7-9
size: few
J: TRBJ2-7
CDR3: CASSFEKSEQYF

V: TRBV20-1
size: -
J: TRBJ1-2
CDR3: CSAIDVTGGIDGYTF

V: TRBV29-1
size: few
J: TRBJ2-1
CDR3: CSVEPSGGTDEQFF

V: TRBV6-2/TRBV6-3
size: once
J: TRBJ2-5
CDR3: CASSYKGQTQYF

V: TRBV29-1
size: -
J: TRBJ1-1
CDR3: CSVVSGRIEAFF

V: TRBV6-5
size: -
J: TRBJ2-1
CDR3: CASSTGGKDEQFF

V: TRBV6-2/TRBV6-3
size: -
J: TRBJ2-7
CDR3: CASSQWELGPRFGEQYF

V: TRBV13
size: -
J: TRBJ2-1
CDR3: CASSGYGGGKSQFF

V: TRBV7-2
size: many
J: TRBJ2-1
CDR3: CASGRSYNEQFF

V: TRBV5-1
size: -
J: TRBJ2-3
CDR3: CASSLYRSGTVTDTQYF

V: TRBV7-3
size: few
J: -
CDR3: CASSYGYNEQYF

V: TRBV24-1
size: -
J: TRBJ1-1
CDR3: CATSDGGTLGRENAEAFF

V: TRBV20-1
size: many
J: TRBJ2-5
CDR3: CSASAGVGRETQYF

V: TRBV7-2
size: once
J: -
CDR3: CTSSLSWGTAETQYF

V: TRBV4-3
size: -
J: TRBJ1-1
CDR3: CASSQDPAGGTEAFF

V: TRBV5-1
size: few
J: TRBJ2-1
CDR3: CASSLESSGGSTYNEQFF

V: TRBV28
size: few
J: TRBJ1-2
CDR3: CASRGGRLYGYTF

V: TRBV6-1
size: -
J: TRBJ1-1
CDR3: CASSESRTEAFF

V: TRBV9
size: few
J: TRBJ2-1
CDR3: CASSSHGGSGRARNYNEQFF

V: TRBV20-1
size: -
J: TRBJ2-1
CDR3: CSATRTGTSGANEQFF

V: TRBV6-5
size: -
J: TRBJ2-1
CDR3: CASSYLLGQGGVDEQFF

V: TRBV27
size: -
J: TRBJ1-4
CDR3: CASSLSQGENEKLFF

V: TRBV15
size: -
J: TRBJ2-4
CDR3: CATSRDTVKNIQYF

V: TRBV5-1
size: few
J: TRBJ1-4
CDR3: CASSLGENEKLFF

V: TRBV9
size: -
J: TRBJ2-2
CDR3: CASSLGVTGNTGELFF

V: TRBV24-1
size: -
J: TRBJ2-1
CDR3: CATSPKTGDSSYNEQFF

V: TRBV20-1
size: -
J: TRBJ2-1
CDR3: CSAPNSGRYYNEQFF

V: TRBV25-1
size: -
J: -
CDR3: CASSPRGFDEQYF